This TCR beta chain was profiled in a study of blood T cells in healthy people across ages. On the study more broadly: Capture by template switching was about one barcoded beta molecule per two T cells. Points from the study as a whole: From one million sequenced T cells, diversity estimates were lower bounds.

It was with a sample-barcoded 5' primer and a J-beta primer mix that a second PCR of roughly 7 to 11 cycles was run. The template-switch adaptor, which had 12 random nucleotides, put a tag on each cDNA molecule. TCRdb reprocessed the 5' RACE reads with MiXCR, giving one entry per CDR3 protein. Counted here are 1.5 million to 2 million distinct CDR3 sequences, about 30% occurring once; the ten biggest clones make up 7% to 9%. Germline V gene lookup returns CDR1 GTSNPN and CDR2 SVGIG (reference sequence). The V and J ends lost 2 bases and 7 bases respectively, with 20 bases between them. This CDR3 is 15 amino acids long. This clonotype has just a few counts. Its target is unknown.

This TCR was recovered from a woman aged 25-40 years in good health. This chain uses TRBV30 with TRBJ1-2; weak D call: TRBD1 (6 bases). The sequencing input was blood. CDR3 in DNA: TGTGCCTGGAGTATATTAGGGACACAAGGCTTTGGCTACACCTTC. Protein sequence: CAWSILGTQGFGYTF.